This T cell receptor beta chain was sequenced for a study of shared clonotypes between healthy human individuals (dated by TCRdb to the early 2020s). Regarding the study in general: The cohort included a few men and a couple of women between 18 and 49 years of age. Leukapheresis yielded between about 0.94 and 8.9 billion PBMCs per donor. To increase sequencing depth and limit assay-specific biases, different laboratories used diverse techniques to prepare libraries and sequence TCR repertoires. To estimate repertoire size and how much clonotype sharing occurs between individuals, the study deeply sequenced the blood TCR repertoires of about 5 healthy adults. Per donor, three plates each were used for CD4 naive and CD4 memory, two for CD8 naive, and one for CD8 memory.

Donors were healthy HIV-negative adults with no recently reported acute infections or vaccinations. Every donor was a Caucasian adult living in Nashville, Tennessee, USA. Magnetic negative selection was used to enrich CD4+ T cells, after which naive cells were positively selected on CD45RA and the negative fraction became the memory subset. Blood was obtained by leukapheresis, after which PBMCs were separated by Ficoll-Histopaque density gradient centrifugation and cryopreserved in liquid nitrogen vapor phase. Purity and quantity of every magnetically sorted T cell population were checked by analytical flow cytometry. From each sorted fraction, genomic DNA was isolated and quantified by UV absorbance on a Nanodrop 2000c. Note on this clone: The antigen it binds to is not known. No much larger clone is present one base from it, and per-base qualities are unavailable.

Overall study results and their limits: Pairwise subsampling indicated that sequencing depth was expected to affect the degree of clonotype sharing among donors. When several donors were compared, the shared fraction of clonotypes was around 5% for naive CD4, around 3.6% for naive CD8, roughly 2.3% for memory CD4, and 0.35% to 0.5% for memory CD8. Sampling was restricted to blood, and TCR repertoires in tissues likely differ from the TCR repertoires found in blood. Rarefaction of sorted-subset datasets indicated incomplete sequencing despite the large sequencing depth. Clonotypes shared by all four sorted-subset donors showed higher generation probabilities than non-shared clonotypes. Naive subsets generally had larger estimated clonotype richness than memory subsets. The genetic and exposure-history diversity represented was limited by the small number of donors.

TCR CDR3 regions were amplified from genomic DNA by multiplex PCR using the deep immunoSEQ assay. Extracted genomic DNA from each cell subset was spread evenly across all wells of several immunoSEQ 96-well plates, with each plate serving as a replicate. For sorted subsets, roughly 200 ng genomic DNA, equal to approximately 30,000 T cell genomes, was loaded into each replicate PCR. Purified libraries were quantified with a Qubit 3.0 fluorometer, sized on a Bioanalyzer 2100, and re-quantified with the KAPA Library Quantification kit. Every immunoSEQ 96-well plate was sequenced on a dedicated single-read 150-cycle Illumina NextSeq 550 flow cell. From the authors' description of their analysis: Because the immunoSEQ output held only junctional sequences and lacked quality scores, the filtering could not match the filtering applied to full-length reads. To assign V/J genes and CDR3, sequences were annotated using PyIR, a Python wrapper for IgBLAST v1.9, with IMGT germline references. Reads were filtered out if the reads had weak V/J assignments (E-value above 1e-6), no CDR3, stop codons, out-of-frame junctions, or ambiguous translated residues. V3J clonotypes were defined by identical inferred V gene, J gene, and CDR3 amino acid sequence. The percentage overlap between two repertoires was calculated by dividing the number of shared unique clonotypes by the size of the smaller repertoire. Three approaches were used to assess repertoire richness: RTK rarefaction, the Chao1 estimator, and Recon v2.1 estimates of unobserved clonotypes. For all TCRbeta clonotypes obtained by the gDNA method from a few donors, generation probabilities were computed with OLGA. This is the immuneACCESS table as TCRdb keeps it, with only in-frame sequences that have V and J called. A part of the clones is gone; compared with another copy, unresolved V genes explain less than half, and the rest is unexplained. Clone size and the V and J calls come from that table; the DNA yielded D and trimming. The sample data list around 2.3 million clones, and about 94% of these were observed just once. Clones ranked in the top ten supply about 0.13% of the sample.

Via the germline V gene, CDR1 is KGHSH and CDR2 LQKENI. The V end loses 5 bases and the J end loses 5 bases, and a stretch of 12 bases separates them. The cysteine opens and the phenylalanine closes a CDR3 of 14 amino acids. Only the CDR3 part of the read is kept: 42 bases, read in frame from the first base. Material for sequencing was naive CD4+ T cells sorted from blood. The cell subset or site label here, explained by the study, means: CD45RA+ positively selected. The source is a young man in good health. In this chain, TRBV18 is recombined with TRBJ2-2; TRBD2 might be the D gene, on 6 matching bases. The CDR3 region has the sequence CASSTGVTTGELFF. The DNA sequence is as follows: TGTGCCAGCTCAACGGGGGTAACGACCGGGGAGCTGTTTTTT.